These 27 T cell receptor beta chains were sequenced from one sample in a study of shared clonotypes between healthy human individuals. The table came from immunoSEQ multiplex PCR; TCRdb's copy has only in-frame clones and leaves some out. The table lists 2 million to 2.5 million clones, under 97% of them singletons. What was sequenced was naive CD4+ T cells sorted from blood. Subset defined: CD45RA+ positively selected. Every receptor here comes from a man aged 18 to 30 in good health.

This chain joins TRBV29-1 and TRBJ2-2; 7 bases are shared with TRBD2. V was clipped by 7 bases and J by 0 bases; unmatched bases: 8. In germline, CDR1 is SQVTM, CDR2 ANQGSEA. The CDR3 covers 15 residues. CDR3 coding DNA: TGCAGCGCCCGTTCGGCGGGAGCGAACACCGGGGAGCTGTTTTTT. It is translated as CSARSAGANTGELFF.

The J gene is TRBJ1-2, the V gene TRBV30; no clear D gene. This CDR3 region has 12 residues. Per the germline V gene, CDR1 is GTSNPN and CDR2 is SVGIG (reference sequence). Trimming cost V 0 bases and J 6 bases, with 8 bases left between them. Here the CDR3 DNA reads TGTGCCTGGAGTGTAAATGGGAATGGCTACACCTTC. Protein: CAWSVNGNGYTF.

The CDR3 protein is CASSRDGRTSNIQYF. The CDR3 DNA sequence: TGTGCCAGTAGTAGGGACGGGAGGACCTCAAACATTCAGTACTTC. The rearrangement joins TRBV19 to TRBJ2-4, with 7 bases identical to TRBD2. J lost 6 bases, V lost 4 bases, and 9 bases had no gene match. This CDR3 is 15 amino acids long. From germline, CDR1 is LNHDA and CDR2 SQIVND (reference sequence). Variable domain in full (rest from reference TRBV19 and TRBJ2-4): DGGITQSPKYLFRKEGQNVTLSCEQNLNHDAMYWYRQDPGQGLRLIYYSQIVNDFQKGDIAEGYSVSREKKESFPLTVTSAQKNPTAFYLCASSRDGRTSNIQYFGAGTRLSVL.

Here the CDR3 DNA reads TGTGCCAGTAGTTTCCAGGGAGTAGGAGAGCTGTTTTTT. This encodes CASSFQGVGELFF. V gene TRBV19 combines with J gene TRBJ2-2; either TRBD1 or TRBD2 may fit D (5 bases each). The CDR3 covers 13 residues. V lost 5 bases, J lost 11 bases, and 15 bases lay in between. Germline V gives CDR1 LNHDA, CDR2 SQIVND (reference sequence).

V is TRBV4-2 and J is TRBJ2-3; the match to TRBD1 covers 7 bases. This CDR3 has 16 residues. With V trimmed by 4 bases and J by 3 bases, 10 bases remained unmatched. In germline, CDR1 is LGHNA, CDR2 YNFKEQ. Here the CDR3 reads CASSPVVRGRTDTQYF. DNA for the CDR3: TGTGCCAGCAGCCCGGTCGTAAGGGGGCGAACAGATACGCAGTATTTT.

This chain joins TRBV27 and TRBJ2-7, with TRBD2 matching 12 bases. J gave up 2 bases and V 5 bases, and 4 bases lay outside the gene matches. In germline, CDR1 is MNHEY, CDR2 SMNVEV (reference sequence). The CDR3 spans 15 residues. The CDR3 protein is CASSTRTSGAYEQYF. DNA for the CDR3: TGTGCCAGCAGTACCCGGACTAGCGGGGCCTACGAGCAGTACTTC.

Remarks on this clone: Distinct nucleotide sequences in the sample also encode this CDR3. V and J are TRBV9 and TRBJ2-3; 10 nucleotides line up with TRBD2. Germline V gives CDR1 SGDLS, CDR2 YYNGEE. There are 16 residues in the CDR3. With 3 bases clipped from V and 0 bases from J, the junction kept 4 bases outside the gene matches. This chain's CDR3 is CASSGTSGASTDTQYF. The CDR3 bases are TGTGCCAGCAGCGGTACTAGCGGGGCCAGCACAGATACGCAGTATTTT. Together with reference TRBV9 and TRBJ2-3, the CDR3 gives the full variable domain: DSGVTQTPKHLITATGQRVTLRCSPRSGDLSVYWYQQSLDQGLQFLIQYYNGEERAKGNILERFSAQQFPDLHSELNLSSLELGDSALYFCASSGTSGASTDTQYFGPGTRLTVL.

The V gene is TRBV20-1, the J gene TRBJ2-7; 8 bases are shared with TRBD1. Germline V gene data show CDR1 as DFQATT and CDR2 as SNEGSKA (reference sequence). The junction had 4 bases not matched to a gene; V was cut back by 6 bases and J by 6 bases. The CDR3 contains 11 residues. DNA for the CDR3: TGCAGTGCACCCAGGGGGCGCGAGCAGTACTTC. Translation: CSAPRGREQYF.

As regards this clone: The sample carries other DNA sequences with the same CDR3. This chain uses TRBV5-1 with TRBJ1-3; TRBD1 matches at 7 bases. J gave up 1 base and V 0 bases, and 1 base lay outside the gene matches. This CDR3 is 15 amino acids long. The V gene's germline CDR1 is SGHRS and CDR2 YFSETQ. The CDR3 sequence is CASSLETGSGNTIYF. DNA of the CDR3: TGCGCCAGCAGCTTGGAGACAGGGTCTGGAAACACCATATATTTT.

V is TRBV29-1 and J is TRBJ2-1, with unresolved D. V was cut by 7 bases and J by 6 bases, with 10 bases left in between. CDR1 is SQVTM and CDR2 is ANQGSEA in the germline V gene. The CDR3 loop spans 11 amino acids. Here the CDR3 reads CSGTPGNEQFF. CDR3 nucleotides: TGCAGCGGTACCCCCGGCAATGAGCAGTTCTTC.

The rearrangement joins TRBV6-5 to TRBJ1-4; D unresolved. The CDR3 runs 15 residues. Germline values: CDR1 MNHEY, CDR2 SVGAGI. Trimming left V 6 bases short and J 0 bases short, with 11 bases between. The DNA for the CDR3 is TGTGCCAGCAGCCGGTTACTCGCAACTAATGAAAAACTGTTTTTT. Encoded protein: CASSRLLATNEKLFF.

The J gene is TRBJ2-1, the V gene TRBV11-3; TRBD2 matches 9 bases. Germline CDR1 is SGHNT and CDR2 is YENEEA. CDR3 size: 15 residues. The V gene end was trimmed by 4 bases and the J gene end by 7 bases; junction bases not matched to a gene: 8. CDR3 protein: CASSSSGGPRNEQFF. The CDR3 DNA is TGTGCCAGCAGCTCGAGCGGGGGGCCACGGAATGAGCAGTTCTTC.

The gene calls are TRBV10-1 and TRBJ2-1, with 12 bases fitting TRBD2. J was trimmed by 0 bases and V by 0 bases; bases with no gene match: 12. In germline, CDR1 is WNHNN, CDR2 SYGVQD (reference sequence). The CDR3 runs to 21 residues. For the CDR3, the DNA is TGCGCCAGCAGTGAGTCTGGGACTAGCGGGCCCCTACGGAGCTCCTACAATGAGCAGTTCTTC. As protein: CASSESGTSGPLRSSYNEQFF.

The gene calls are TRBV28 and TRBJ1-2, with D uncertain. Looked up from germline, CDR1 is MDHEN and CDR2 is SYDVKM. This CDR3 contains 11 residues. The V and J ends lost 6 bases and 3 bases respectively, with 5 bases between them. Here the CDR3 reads CASSEYYGYTF. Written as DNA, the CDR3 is TGTGCCAGCAGCGAATACTATGGCTACACCTTC.

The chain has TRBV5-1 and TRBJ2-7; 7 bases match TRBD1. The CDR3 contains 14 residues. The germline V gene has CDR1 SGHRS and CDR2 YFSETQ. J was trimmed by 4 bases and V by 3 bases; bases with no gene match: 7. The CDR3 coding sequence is TGCGCCAGCAGCTCAATTGACAGGGAGTACGAGCAGTACTTC. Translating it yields CASSSIDREYEQYF.

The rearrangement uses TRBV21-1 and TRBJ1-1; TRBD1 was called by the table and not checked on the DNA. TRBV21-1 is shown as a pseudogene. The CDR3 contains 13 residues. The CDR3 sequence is CASSKVGHTEAFF. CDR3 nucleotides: TGTGCCAGCAGCAAAGTTGGCCACACTGAAGCTTTCTTT.

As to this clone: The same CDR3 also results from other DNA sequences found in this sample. The CDR3: CASSLAVSSYEQYF. CDR3 DNA sequence: TGCGCCAGCAGCTTGGCGGTCTCCTCCTACGAGCAGTACTTC. V and J are TRBV5-1 and TRBJ2-7; D not certain. V lost 0 bases and J 0 bases, leaving 7 bases between the germline ends. Germline V gene sequence: CDR1 SGHRS, CDR2 YFSETQ. The CDR3 totals 14 residues.

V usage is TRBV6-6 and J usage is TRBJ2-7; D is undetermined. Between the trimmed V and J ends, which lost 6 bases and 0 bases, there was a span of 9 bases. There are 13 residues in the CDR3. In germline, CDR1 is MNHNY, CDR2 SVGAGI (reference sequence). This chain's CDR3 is CASSLETSYEQYF. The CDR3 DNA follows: TGTGCCAGCAGCCTGGAAACCTCCTACGAGCAGTACTTC.

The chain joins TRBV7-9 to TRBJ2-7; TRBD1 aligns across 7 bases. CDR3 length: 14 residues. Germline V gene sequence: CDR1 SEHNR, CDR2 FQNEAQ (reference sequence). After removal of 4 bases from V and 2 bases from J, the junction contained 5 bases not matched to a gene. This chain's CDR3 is CASSSRQGTYEQYF. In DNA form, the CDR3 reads TGTGCCAGCAGCTCGAGACAGGGCACCTACGAGCAGTACTTC. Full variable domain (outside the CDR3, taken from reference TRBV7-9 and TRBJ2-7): DTGVSQNPRHKITKRGQNVTFRCDPISEHNRLYWYRQTLGQGPEFLTYFQNEAQLEKSRLLSDRFSAERPKGSFSTLEIQRTEQGDSAMYLCASSSRQGTYEQYFGPGTRLTVT.

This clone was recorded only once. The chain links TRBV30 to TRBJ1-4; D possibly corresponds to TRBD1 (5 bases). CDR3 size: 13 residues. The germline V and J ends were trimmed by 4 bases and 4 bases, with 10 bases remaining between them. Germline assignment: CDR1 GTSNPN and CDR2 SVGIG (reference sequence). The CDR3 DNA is TGTGCCTGGACCACAGGAAGTAATGAAAAACTGTTTTTT. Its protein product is CAWTTGSNEKLFF.

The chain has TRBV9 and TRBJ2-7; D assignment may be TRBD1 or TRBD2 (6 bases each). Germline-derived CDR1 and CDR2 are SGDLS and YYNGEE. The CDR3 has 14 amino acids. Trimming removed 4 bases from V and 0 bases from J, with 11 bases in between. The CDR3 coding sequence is TGTGCCAGCAGCATCGGGGGCAACTCCTACGAGCAGTACTTC. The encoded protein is CASSIGGNSYEQYF.

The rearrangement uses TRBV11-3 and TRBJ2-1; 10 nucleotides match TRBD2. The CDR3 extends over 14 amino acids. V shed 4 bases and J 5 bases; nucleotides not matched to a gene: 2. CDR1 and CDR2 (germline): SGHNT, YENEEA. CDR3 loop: CASSYGLADNEQFF. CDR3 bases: TGTGCCAGCAGCTACGGACTAGCGGACAATGAGCAGTTCTTC.

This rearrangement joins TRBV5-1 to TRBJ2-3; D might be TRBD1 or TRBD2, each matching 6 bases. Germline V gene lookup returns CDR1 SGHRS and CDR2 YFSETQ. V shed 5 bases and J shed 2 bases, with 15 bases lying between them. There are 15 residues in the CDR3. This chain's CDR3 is CASRGGLRDTDTQYF. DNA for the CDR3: TGCGCCAGCAGGGGGGGCCTTCGGGACACAGATACGCAGTATTTT.

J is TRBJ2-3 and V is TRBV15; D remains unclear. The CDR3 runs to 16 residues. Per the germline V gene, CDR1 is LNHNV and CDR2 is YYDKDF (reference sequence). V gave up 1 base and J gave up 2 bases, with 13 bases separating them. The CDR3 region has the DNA TGTGCCACCAGCAGAGGGGCGAGCCCCGACACAGATACGCAGTATTTT. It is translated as CATSRGASPDTDTQYF.

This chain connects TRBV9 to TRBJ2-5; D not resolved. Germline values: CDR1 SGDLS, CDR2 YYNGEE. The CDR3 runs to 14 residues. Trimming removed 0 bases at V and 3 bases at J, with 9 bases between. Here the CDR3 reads CASSVGFAEETQYF. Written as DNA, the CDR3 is TGTGCCAGCAGCGTAGGCTTTGCGGAAGAGACCCAGTACTTC.

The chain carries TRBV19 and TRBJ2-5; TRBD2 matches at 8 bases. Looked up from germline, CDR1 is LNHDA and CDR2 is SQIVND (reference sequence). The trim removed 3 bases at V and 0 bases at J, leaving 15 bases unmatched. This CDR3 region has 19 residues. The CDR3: CASSISPRGLAWYQETQYF. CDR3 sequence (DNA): TGTGCCAGTAGTATTTCCCCCCGAGGACTAGCTTGGTACCAAGAGACCCAGTACTTC. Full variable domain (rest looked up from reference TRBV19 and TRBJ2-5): DGGITQSPKYLFRKEGQNVTLSCEQNLNHDAMYWYRQDPGQGLRLIYYSQIVNDFQKGDIAEGYSVSREKKESFPLTVTSAQKNPTAFYLCASSISPRGLAWYQETQYFGPGTRLLVL.

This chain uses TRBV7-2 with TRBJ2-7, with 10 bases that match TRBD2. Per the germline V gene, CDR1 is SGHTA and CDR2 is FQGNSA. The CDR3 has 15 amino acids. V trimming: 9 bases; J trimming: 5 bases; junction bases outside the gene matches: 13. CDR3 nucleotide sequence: TGTGCCAGTCGGACAAAGCGGGAGGGCAAAAACGAGCAGTACTTC. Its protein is CASRTKREGKNEQYF.